These 3 T cell receptor beta chains share one sample of origin, sequenced in a study of cytomegalovirus exposure and HLA in healthy donors. Assay used: immunoSEQ multiplex PCR; TCRdb lists only in-frame clones, some missing. The sample has some 150,000 clones, approximately 87% seen once. The source material was PBMCs. These receptors were collected from a woman in her thirties in good health and CMV-seronegative.

The chain employs TRBV13 and TRBJ1-2, with D possibly TRBD1 on 6 matching bases. Trimming pared 5 bases from V and 8 bases from J, leaving 15 bases between. Germline V gene sequence: CDR1 PRHDT, CDR2 FYEKMQ (reference sequence). This CDR3 is built from 13 residues. The CDR3 DNA reads as TGTGCCAGCAGCCCCAGACAGGACCGGGGCTACACCTTC. Protein sequence: CASSPRQDRGYTF.

The table lists this clone with a count of one. The chain links TRBV18 to TRBJ2-3; possible D gene TRBD1, 5 bases. V lost 3 bases and J lost 3, with 10 bases in between. From germline, CDR1 is KGHSH and CDR2 LQKENI. This CDR3 is built from 14 residues. The CDR3 region is CASSPGKGTDTQYF. The CDR3, as DNA: TGTGCCAGCTCACCGGGGAAGGGGACAGATACGCAGTATTTT.

The V call is TRBV21-1, the J call TRBJ2-7; the tabulated D call, TRBD2, remains unverified against the DNA. TRBV21-1 is termed a pseudogene. The CDR3 runs to 16 residues. In nucleotides, the CDR3 is TGTGCCAGCAGCACGGGACTAGCGGGCAGCTCCTACGAGCAGTACTTC. Residues: CASSTGLAGSSYEQYF.